Listed here are 24 T cell receptor beta chains from one sample, sequenced in a study of Ad26.COV2.S vaccination and SARS-CoV-2 variants. Produced via immunoSEQ multiplex PCR; TCRdb's table is partial and in-frame only. Here the sample spans over 400,000 clones, about nine tenths being singletons. Indicated treatment: 19 received Ad26.COV2.S at low or high dose, single or two shots; roughly five received placebo; per-sample allocation not given. On day 63 after the first injection, vaccine and placebo recipients gave samples. The sequencing used peripheral blood, collected in a trial of Ad26.COV2.S vaccine versus placebo. These receptors were obtained from a person between 18 and 65 years old who received the Ad26.COV2.S COVID-19 vaccine or a placebo.

V and J are TRBV28 and TRBJ1-2, with 11 bases aligning to TRBD1. The junction had 4 bases not matched to a gene; V was cut back by 6 bases and J by 7 bases. This CDR3 has 13 amino acids. Germline assignment: CDR1 MDHEN and CDR2 SYDVKM. The CDR3 DNA reads as TGTGCCAGCAGCCGGACAGGGGGCGGTGGCTACACCTTC. As protein: CASSRTGGGGYTF.

This chain connects TRBV2 to TRBJ2-1; tentative D call: TRBD2 (6 bases). The CDR3 totals 13 residues. Germline CDR1 SNHLY, CDR2 FYNNEI. The V end was cut by 10 bases, the J end by 3 bases, with 13 bases between. CDR3 protein: CATRGRGYNEQFF. The CDR3 DNA reads as TGTGCCACCCGAGGGCGGGGCTACAATGAGCAGTTCTTC. Full variable domain (missing parts from reference TRBV2 and TRBJ2-1): EPEVTQTPSHQVTQMGQEVILRCVPISNHLYFYWYRQILGQKVEFLVSFYNNEISEKSEIFDDQFSVERPDGSNFTLKIRSTKLEDSAMYFCATRGRGYNEQFFGPGTRLTVL.

J is TRBJ1-5 and V is TRBV21-1. TRBV21-1 is described as a pseudogene. The CDR3 runs to 16 residues. This chain's CDR3 is CASSKESVLSNQPQHF. The CDR3 nucleotides read TGTGCCAGCAGCAAAGAGTCGGTTTTGAGCAATCAGCCCCAGCATTTT.

This chain links TRBV10-3 with TRBJ1-2; D call uncertain. Deletions cut 0 bases from V and 8 bases from J, with 10 bases between. The CDR3 has 13 amino acids. CDR1 is ENHRY and CDR2 is SYGVKD in the germline V gene. CDR3 region: CAISESGVGGYTF. The DNA for the CDR3 is TGTGCCATCAGTGAGTCTGGGGTAGGGGGCTACACCTTC.

V gene TRBV10-1 combines with J gene TRBJ2-3; 8 bases are a match to TRBD1. The CDR3 has 16 residues. Looked up from germline, CDR1 is WNHNN and CDR2 is SYGVQD (reference sequence). Unmatched junction bases numbered 6, after V lost 1 base and J lost 3 bases. The CDR3 loop reads CASSEYPGGATDTQYF. In DNA form, the CDR3 reads TGCGCCAGCAGTGAGTACCCAGGGGGCGCAACAGATACGCAGTATTTT.

This chain joins TRBV3-1 (or the pseudogene TRBV3-2) and TRBJ2-2; TRBD2 agrees at 12 bases. Trimming removed 5 bases from V and 3 bases from J; junction bases left unmatched: 4. The germline CDR1 and CDR2 sequences are LGHDT and YNNKEL (reference sequence). The CDR3 is made up of 16 amino acids. CDR3 in DNA: TGTGCCAGCAGCTCAAGGACTAGCGGGGACACCGGGGAGCTGTTTTTT. Translation gives CASSSRTSGDTGELFF.

V is TRBV4-3 and J is TRBJ1-5; unclear D gene. The CDR3 spans 13 residues. Germline CDR1 and CDR2: LGHNA and YSLEER. V lost 4 bases, J lost 6 bases, and 10 bases lay in between. The CDR3 DNA reads TGCGCCAGCAGCCTAGAAGCGTCTCAGCCCCAGCATTTT. Translation: CASSLEASQPQHF.

V and J are TRBV6-5 and TRBJ1-1, with 7 bases that match TRBD1. The junction had 8 bases not matched to a gene; V was cut back by 6 bases and J by 4 bases. This CDR3 is built from 14 residues. Per germline, CDR1 MNHEY and CDR2 SVGAGI. CDR3 DNA sequence: TGTGCCAGCAGACGGACAGGTGGAGGCACTGAAGCTTTCTTT. Translating gives CASRRTGGGTEAFF.

The chain has TRBV6-4 and TRBJ1-5; maybe TRBD1 (6 bases). Trimming left V 10 bases short and J 2 bases short, with 27 bases between. CDR1 is MRHNA and CDR2 is SNTAGT in the germline V gene. The CDR3 runs to 18 residues. CDR3 in DNA: TGTGCCACAACAAAGGGGGTAAAGGGGCGACGGGGCAATCAGCCCCAGCATTTT. Encoded protein: CATTKGVKGRRGNQPQHF.

The chain carries TRBV28 and TRBJ2-1, with 8 bases identical to TRBD2. Germline V CDR1 and CDR2: MDHEN, SYDVKM. The CDR3 is made up of 16 amino acids. After removal of 3 bases from V and 9 bases from J, the junction contained 13 bases not matched to a gene. The CDR3 nucleotides read TGTGCCAGCAGTTTGGCCCCGCCACGGGGGGGCCCTGAGCAGTTCTTC. Translation gives CASSLAPPRGGPEQFF.

The rearrangement joins TRBV10-2 to TRBJ2-7; D is possibly TRBD1 (6 bases). This CDR3 has 14 residues. The germline CDR1 and CDR2 sequences are WSHSY and SAAADI. The germline V and J ends were trimmed by 4 bases and 5 bases, with 15 bases remaining between them. The CDR3: CASSVSQGVHEQYF. CDR3 coding DNA: TGCGCCAGCAGTGTCTCACAGGGTGTCCACGAGCAGTACTTC.

The V call is TRBV19, the J call TRBJ2-7; D uncertain. V lost 5 bases and J lost 0, with 14 bases in between. The length of the CDR3 is 15 residues. CDR1 is LNHDA and CDR2 is SQIVND in the germline V gene (reference sequence). The CDR3 sequence is CASSAADDSSYEQYF. For the CDR3, the DNA is TGTGCCAGTAGTGCGGCAGACGATAGCTCCTACGAGCAGTACTTC.

The rearrangement joins TRBV6-5 to TRBJ1-1; 11 bases are shared with TRBD1. Germline-derived CDR1 and CDR2 are MNHEY and SVGAGI. This CDR3 has 14 residues. Germline trimming cut 6 bases from V and 11 bases from J; bases unmatched to any gene: 11. The CDR3 nucleotides are TGTGCCAGCAGCCCGGACAGGGGGCTCAAGAAGGCTTTCTTT. Protein: CASSPDRGLKKAFF.

This clone was counted only a few times. The V call is TRBV30, the J call TRBJ1-5; no reliable D call. V lost 4 bases to trimming and J lost 6 bases, with 13 bases between them. Germline CDR1 reads GTSNPN; CDR2 reads SVGIG (reference sequence). The CDR3 spans 13 residues. The CDR3 protein is CAWTSGWSQPQHF. CDR3 coding DNA: TGTGCCTGGACTAGTGGCTGGAGTCAGCCCCAGCATTTT.

The chain carries TRBV18 and TRBJ1-1, with D unresolved. From germline, CDR1 is KGHSH and CDR2 LQKENI. The CDR3 has 15 residues. Trimming stripped 0 bases from V and 1 base from J, with 9 bases between. CDR3 nucleotides: TGTGCCAGCTCACCACCGGGCTCACAGAACACTGAAGCTTTCTTT. Translated: CASSPPGSQNTEAFF. Supplemented by reference TRBV18 and TRBJ1-1, the full variable domain reads NAGVMQNPRHLVRRRGQEARLRCSPMKGHSHVYWYRQLPEEGLKFMVYLQKENIIDESGMPKERFSAEFPKEGPSILRIQQVVRGDSAAYFCASSPPGSQNTEAFFGQGTRLTVV.

The chain employs TRBV5-4 and TRBJ2-5; no reliable D call. V shed 7 bases and J shed 1 base, with 5 bases lying between them. The CDR3 has 11 amino acids. Germline V CDR1 and CDR2: SGHNT, YYREEE (reference sequence). The CDR3 coding sequence is TGTGCCAGCGGGTTCCAAGAGACCCAGTACTTC. It encodes CASGFQETQYF.

The chain combines TRBV10-3 with TRBJ2-7, with D possibly matching TRBD1 (6 bases). The CDR3 is 13 residues long. Trimming pared 9 bases from V and 2 bases from J, leaving 14 bases between. The germline gives CDR1 ENHRY, CDR2 SYGVKD. CDR3 in amino acids: CAIEDSHTYEQYF. The CDR3 DNA reads TGTGCCATTGAGGACAGTCATACCTACGAGCAGTACTTC.

The chain has TRBV3-1 (or the pseudogene TRBV3-2) and TRBJ2-1; D unclear. The germline V gene has CDR1 LGHDT and CDR2 YNNKEL (reference sequence). The V gene lost 1 base and the J gene lost 9 bases, with 7 bases spanning the gap. The CDR3 has 12 amino acids. In nucleotides, the CDR3 is TGTGCCAGCAGCCAAGCGACGAGTGAGCAGTTCTTC. It encodes CASSQATSEQFF.

The chain employs TRBV6-5 and TRBJ1-5; D unresolved. V lost 0 bases and J lost 10, with 10 bases in between. Germline-derived CDR1 and CDR2 are MNHEY and SVGAGI. The CDR3 totals 13 residues. CDR3 amino acids: CASSYSLTHPQHF. For the CDR3, the DNA is TGTGCCAGCAGTTACTCGCTCACCCACCCCCAGCATTTT.

V and J are TRBV19 and TRBJ2-7, with 7 bases matching TRBD1. Looked up from germline, CDR1 is LNHDA and CDR2 is SQIVND (reference sequence). Unmatched junction bases numbered 4, after V lost 5 bases and J lost 3 bases. CDR3 size: 13 residues. CDR3 nucleotides: TGTGCCAGTAGTTGGGGACAGAGCTACGAGCAGTACTTC. It specifies CASSWGQSYEQYF.

The chain links TRBV2 to TRBJ2-3; possibly TRBD2 for D (6 bases). From germline, CDR1 is SNHLY and CDR2 FYNNEI. The CDR3 has 12 residues. V shed 4 bases and J shed 6 bases, with 8 bases lying between them. As DNA, the CDR3 is TGTGCCAGCAGTGTTGGGAGGGATACGCAGTATTTT. Translated: CASSVGRDTQYF.

The count of this clone is one. The V call is TRBV3-1 (or the pseudogene TRBV3-2), the J call TRBJ2-1; no clear D. CDR3 length equals 13 residues. V gave up 0 bases and J gave up 9 bases, with 9 bases separating them. CDR1 is LGHDT, CDR2 YNNKEL, per germline (reference sequence). CDR3 protein: CASSQDLSFEQFF. CDR3 nucleotide sequence: TGTGCCAGCAGCCAAGATTTGAGTTTTGAGCAGTTCTTC.

The chain couples TRBV7-8 to TRBJ2-7, with 9 bases that match TRBD1. This CDR3 is 14 amino acids long. The germline V gene has CDR1 SGHVS and CDR2 FQNEAQ. The V gene end was trimmed by 5 bases and the J gene end by 4 bases; junction bases not matched to a gene: 6. CDR3 nucleotides: TGTGCCAGCAGCCTACCGGGACAGGGTTACGAGCAGTACTTC. It is translated as CASSLPGQGYEQYF.

The rearrangement uses TRBV5-6 and TRBJ1-5; TRBD1 is a possible D gene (6 bases). Per germline, CDR1 SGHDT and CDR2 YYEEEE. V dropped 4 bases and J dropped 4 bases, with 12 bases sitting between them. This CDR3 comprises 14 residues. CDR3 coding DNA: TGTGCCAGCAGCGGCACAGGGAGGAATCAGCCCCAGCATTTT. This encodes CASSGTGRNQPQHF.